This T cell receptor beta chain was identified during a study of identical twins. Findings and limits, study-wide: The more abundant beta clonotypes in cord blood had fewer insertions, and memory repertoires did not show this. The analysis was cross-sectional rather than longitudinal within donors.

V was clipped by 3 bases and J by 5 bases; unmatched bases: 9. This CDR3 spans 14 amino acids. Germline V CDR1 and CDR2: DFQATT, SNEGSKA (reference sequence). The sample holds a few counts of this clonotype. Its antigen is still unknown. cDNA molecules carried unique molecular identifiers, and template switching added a universal primer site. A single record per CDR3 protein comes from TCRdb applying MiXCR to the 5' RACE reads. Here the sample spans hundreds of thousands of distinct CDR3 sequences, just under 9.5% being singletons. The same sample was also used in a study of yellow fever vaccine responses in identical twins.

Sequenced material: CD8+ T cells sorted from blood. This TCR came from a woman younger than 30 in good health. The J gene is TRBJ2-7, the V gene TRBV20-1, with 8 bases lining up with TRBD1. This CDR3 is CSARTGEDWDEQYF. In nucleotides, the CDR3 is TGCAGTGCTAGGACAGGGGAGGACTGGGACGAGCAGTACTTC.